This TCR beta chain was found in a study of T cell responses to AZD1222 COVID-19 vaccine. The overall study: Pooling was applied to second doses at about 4 or about 12 weeks. Study-wide findings and caveats: Seropositivity was recorded at baseline in only 6 or 7 AZD1222 recipients. Spike-specific TCR breadth and depth went up after people got two AZD1222 doses. Among spike-specific TCRs, nearly half reportedly target unmutated variant regions.

Method: immunoSEQ multiplex PCR; TCRdb's copy keeps in-frame clones and lacks some. This sample has some 95,000 clones, with 85% to 90% found just once. Points on this clone: Its specificity is unknown.

The CDR3 length is 10 residues. V gave up 6 bases and J gave up 4 bases, with 4 bases separating them. The V gene's germline CDR1 is DFQATT and CDR2 SNEGSKA (reference sequence). The TCR originated in an adult in good health. This specimen consisted of peripheral blood, obtained on day 0 of AZD1222 vaccination. The chain recombines TRBV20-1 with TRBJ2-1, with D unclear. CDR3 protein: CSAIYNEQFF. Here the CDR3 DNA reads TGCAGTGCCATATACAATGAGCAGTTCTTC.